The 13 T cell receptor beta chains given below trace back to one sample, sequenced in a study of T cells expressing NK-cell markers. One entry per CDR3 protein, without DNA, is what TCRdb gives after re-calling the 5' RACE reads. Recorded for this sample: 500,000 or so distinct CDR3 sequences. Sequenced sample: blood T cells: a sorted CD56 or NKG2C T cell subset, CD4+ or CD8+ T cells, or bulk PBMC T cells (not recorded which). These receptors were obtained from a man aged 18 to 35 in good health.

The V call is TRBV25-1, the J call TRBJ2-7; no DNA is available, so the TRBD1 call from TCRdb remains unchecked. The CDR3 sequence is 15 residues long. Germline V CDR1 and CDR2: MGHDK, SYGVNS. CDR3: CASSDWGQGGYEQYF.

The chain couples TRBV20-1 to TRBJ2-5; TCRdb designates TRBD2, a call that cannot be tested without DNA. This CDR3 region has 13 residues. Germline loops: CDR1 DFQATT, CDR2 SNEGSKA (reference sequence). CDR3 residues: CSALAGPQETQYF.

The V gene is TRBV20-1, the J gene TRBJ2-1; TCRdb picks TRBD2, but there is no DNA to check that call. The germline V gene has CDR1 DFQATT and CDR2 SNEGSKA (reference sequence). CDR3 length equals 13 residues. The CDR3 here is CSPLEGPYNEQFF.

The chain joins TRBV19 to TRBJ2-7; TCRdb gives TRBD1 as the D gene, but with no DNA this cannot be confirmed. Germline values: CDR1 LNHDA, CDR2 SQIVND (reference sequence). The CDR3 is 15 residues long. CDR3 sequence: CASSIVAGAPYEQYF.

The rearrangement uses TRBV12-3 or TRBV12-4 and TRBJ2-3; TCRdb indicates TRBD1, and absent DNA this call remains unverified. The CDR3 covers 15 residues. CDR3 in amino acids: CASSTLGADTDTQYF.

The gene calls are TRBV27 and TRBJ2-1; no DNA is available, so the TRBD1 call from TCRdb remains unchecked. Germline-derived CDR1 and CDR2 are MNHEY and SMNVEV (reference sequence). The CDR3 has 12 residues. This chain's CDR3 is CATRQWGSEQFF.

This chain links TRBV15 with TRBJ1-2. The CDR3 totals 13 residues. CDR1 is LNHNV, CDR2 YYDKDF, per germline (reference sequence). The CDR3 sequence: CATSRDLGNGYTF.

The rearrangement uses TRBV27 and TRBJ2-1. Germline CDR1 is MNHEY and CDR2 is SMNVEV (reference sequence). The CDR3 loop spans 13 amino acids. CDR3 loop: CASSLGPNNEQFF.

The chain combines TRBV7-8 with TRBJ2-1; TCRdb's D call of TRBD2 is untestable without DNA. The germline gives CDR1 SGHVS, CDR2 FQNEAQ. The CDR3 loop spans 16 amino acids. CDR3 in amino acids: CASSSGIAGGVNEQFF.

The CDR3 region is CASSEISLAGGPGGFF. J is TRBJ2-1 and V is TRBV2; as DNA is missing, the TRBD2 call by TCRdb cannot be tested. This CDR3 spans 16 amino acids. The germline CDR1 and CDR2 sequences are SNHLY and FYNNEI.

V usage is TRBV11-2 and J usage is TRBJ2-1; TCRdb's D call, TRBD2, is unchecked because there is no DNA. There are 17 residues in the CDR3. The germline CDR1 and CDR2 sequences are SGHAT and FQNNGV. The chain's CDR3 is CASSSALTSGSRNEQFF.

The gene calls are TRBV20-1 and TRBJ2-2; the D call of TRBD2 rests on TCRdb alone, since no DNA is present to check it. CDR3 length equals 16 residues. CDR1 and CDR2 (germline): DFQATT, SNEGSKA (reference sequence). CDR3 sequence: CSASPPGGISTGELVF.

The rearrangement links TRBV20-1 to TRBJ2-1; there is no DNA to check the TCRdb D call of TRBD1. Germline V gives CDR1 DFQATT, CDR2 SNEGSKA (reference sequence). CDR3 length: 15 residues. CDR3 region: CSAREPGRTMNEQFF.